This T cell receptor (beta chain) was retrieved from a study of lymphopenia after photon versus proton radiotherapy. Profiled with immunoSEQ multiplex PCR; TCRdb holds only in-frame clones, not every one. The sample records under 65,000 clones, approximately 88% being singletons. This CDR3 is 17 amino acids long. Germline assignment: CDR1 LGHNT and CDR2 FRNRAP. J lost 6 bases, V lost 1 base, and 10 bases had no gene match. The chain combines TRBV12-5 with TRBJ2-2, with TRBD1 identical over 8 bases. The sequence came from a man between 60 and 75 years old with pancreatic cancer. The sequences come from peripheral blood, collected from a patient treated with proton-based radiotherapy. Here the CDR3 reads CASGLGFGTGPPGELFF. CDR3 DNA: TGTGCTAGTGGTTTGGGTTTCGGGACAGGCCCACCCGGGGAGCTGTTTTTT. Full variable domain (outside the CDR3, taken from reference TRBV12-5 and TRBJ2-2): DARVTQTPRHKVTEMGQEVTMRCQPILGHNTVFWYRQTMMQGLELLAYFRNRAPLDDSGMPKDRFSAEMPDATLATLKIQPSEPRDSAVYFCASGLGFGTGPPGELFFGEGSRLTVL.